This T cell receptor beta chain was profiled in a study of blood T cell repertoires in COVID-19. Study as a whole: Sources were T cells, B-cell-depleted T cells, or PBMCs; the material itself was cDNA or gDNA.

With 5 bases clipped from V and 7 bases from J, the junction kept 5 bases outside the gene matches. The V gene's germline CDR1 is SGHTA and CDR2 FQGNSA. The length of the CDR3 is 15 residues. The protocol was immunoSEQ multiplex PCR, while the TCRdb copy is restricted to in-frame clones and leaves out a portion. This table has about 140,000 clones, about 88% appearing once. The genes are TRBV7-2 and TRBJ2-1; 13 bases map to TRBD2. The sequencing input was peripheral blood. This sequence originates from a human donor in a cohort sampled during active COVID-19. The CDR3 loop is CASSPRLAGGNEQFF. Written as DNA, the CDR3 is TGTGCCAGCAGCCCACGACTAGCGGGAGGAAATGAGCAGTTCTTC.